This entry is about one T cell receptor beta chain. This clone was seen a single time. Its antigen target is currently unknown. Base-call qualities are not available, and no considerably larger clone is one nucleotide away. The goal of deep resolution MiSeq sequencing was a depth between 1 in 1 million and 1 in 200,000 T cells, and coverage averaged 10x per clonotype. The immunoSEQ hsTCRB Kit was used to generate the TCR beta libraries. Per the authors' processing: The data were analyzed with ImmunoSEQ Analyzer and ImmunoSEQ Data Assistant, and V, D and J gene assignments followed IMGT definitions. Clonality, which ranges from 0 to 1, was calculated by subtracting the normalized Shannon entropy of productive rearrangement frequencies from one. Only overrepresented clonotypes making up at least 0.05% of the repertoire of each patient were included in the public clonotype analysis. Repertoires from 10 to 15 age-matched healthy donors in immuneACCESS were used as clonality controls. This immuneACCESS table, as held by TCRdb, lists in-frame sequences with V and J called but not all clones. Of the missing ones, under half trace to an unresolved V gene in checked studies; the others have no known cause. D and trimming come from the DNA, and the V and J calls and clone size come from that table. This sample has some 200,000 clones in its table, and 72% of those were observed once. The top ten clones comprise roughly 13% of the sample.

This entry is derived from a study of cytotoxic CD8 clonotypes in ibrutinib-treated CLL (dated by TCRdb to about 2021). With respect to the entire study: The cohort was composed of about 10 relapsed/refractory and fewer than 16 treatment-naive patients; IGHV unmutated status was identified in approximately 17 patients. Responses were partial in around 24 patients and complete in 2; after median approximately 67 months follow-up, roughly 14 stayed in remission and some twelve progressed. The response samples were drawn at a median of approximately 11 months into treatment, with a range of roughly 6 to 40 months. On average, each sample yielded 250,000 to 300,000 productive templates and 94,082 productive rearrangements. Of the 90 or so participants in the trial, about 25 had longitudinal samples available. Cryopreserved peripheral blood mononuclear cells were obtained before treatment, at response, and at either sustained remission or disease progression. Every sample from remission and from progressive disease was obtained while the patients were still on ibrutinib.

Overall study results and their limits: Clonality rose at ibrutinib response, remained stable during sustained remission, and dropped back toward baseline at progression. Public clonotypes were rare and either shrank or stayed stable during treatment, and the rise in clonality at ibrutinib response reflected expansion of private clonotypes. Baseline clonality exceeded that of age-matched healthy donors and correlated strongly with circulating CD8+ T-cell counts. Sampling times were not matched between patients in sustained remission and patients whose disease was progressing, and lymph node repertoires were not examined.

The CDR3 has 15 amino acids, counting the end cysteine and phenylalanine. Only CDR3 DNA remains: 45 bases, in frame from the first base. V drops 3 bases and J drops 2 bases, leaving 14 bases in between. CDR1 and CDR2 (KGHSH, LQKENI) derive from the germline V gene. The label giving this sample's time point can be read as: roughly 2 years on ibrutinib. Roughly 2 micrograms of genomic DNA were extracted from cryopreserved PBMCs for TCR beta library preparation. Longitudinal blood samples from CLL patients receiving ibrutinib monotherapy were subjected to high-throughput TCR beta sequencing. The patients were enrolled in a single-center, open-label phase 2 trial of ibrutinib monotherapy.

The origin of this receptor is a human donor with chronic lymphocytic leukemia. This chain joins TRBV18 to TRBJ2-7; a confident D gene designation cannot be given. Material: PBMCs, obtained after 24 months of ibrutinib treatment. The nucleotides read TGTGCCAGCTCACCCCGGCACGTGGCCACCTACGAGCAGTACTTC. This encodes CASSPRHVATYEQYF.